This T cell receptor beta chain was retrieved from a study of blood T cell repertoires in COVID-19. The CDR3 has 15 residues. The V and J ends lost 1 base and 1 base respectively, with 7 bases between them. CDR1 and CDR2 from the germline V gene are SGHVS and FQNEAQ. TCRdb keeps only in-frame clones here, not all; method: immunoSEQ multiplex PCR. The repertoire has some 50,000 clones, 87% of them found once; the top ten carry 4.5% to 5%. The receptor comes from a human donor in a cohort sampled during active COVID-19. The chain carries TRBV7-8 and TRBJ2-2, with D possibly being TRBD1 (5 bases). What was sequenced was peripheral blood. The chain's CDR3 is CASSLEGLNTGELFF. For the CDR3, the DNA is TGTGCCAGCAGCTTAGAGGGGTTGAACACCGGGGAGCTGTTTTTT.